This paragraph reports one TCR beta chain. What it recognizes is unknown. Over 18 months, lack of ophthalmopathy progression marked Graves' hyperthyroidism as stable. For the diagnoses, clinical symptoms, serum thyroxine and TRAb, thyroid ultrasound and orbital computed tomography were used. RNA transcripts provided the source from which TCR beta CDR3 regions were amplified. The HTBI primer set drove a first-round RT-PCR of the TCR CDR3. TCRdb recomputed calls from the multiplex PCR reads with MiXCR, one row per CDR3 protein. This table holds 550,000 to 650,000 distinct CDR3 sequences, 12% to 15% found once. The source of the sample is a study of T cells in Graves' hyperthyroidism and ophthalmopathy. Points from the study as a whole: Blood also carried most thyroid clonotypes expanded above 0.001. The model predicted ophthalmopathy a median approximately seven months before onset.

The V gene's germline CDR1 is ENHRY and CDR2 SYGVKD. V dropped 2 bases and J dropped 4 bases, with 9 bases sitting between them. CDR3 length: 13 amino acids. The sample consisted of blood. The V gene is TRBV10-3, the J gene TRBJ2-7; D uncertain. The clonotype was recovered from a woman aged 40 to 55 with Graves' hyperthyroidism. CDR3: CAISEGKGYEQYF. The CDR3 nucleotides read TGTGCCATCAGTGAGGGAAAAGGATACGAGCAGTACTTC.